Described below is a single T cell receptor beta chain sequence and its context. This clonotype came up many times. No cognate antigen has been identified for it. No base quality information exists; no much larger clone differs at one position. These data belong to a study of regulatory T cells in long-lasting Graves disease (TCRdb year 2021). Background on the whole study: Persistent Graves' disease was defined as antithyroid drug treatment for over 5 years with persistently positive TSH receptor autoantibodies. Persistent Graves' disease patients were compared with newly diagnosed Graves' disease patients by peripheral blood TCR sequencing and RNA sequencing. The study was registered as a clinical trial and conducted in China. A total of about 35 samples underwent TCR sequencing, from 13 patients with persistent Graves' disease and roughly 20 patients with newly diagnosed Graves' disease. On average, persistent Graves' disease patients in the clinical cohort had been on antithyroid drugs for approximately ten years. What the research found in general, with its limitations: Persistent disease showed preferential use of TRBV28, TRBJ1-2 and TRBJ2-5, whereas newly diagnosed disease favored TRBV20-1 and TRBJ2-1. Persistent Graves' disease patients showed lower TCR Shannon entropy and fewer highly expanded clones than newly diagnosed patients, suggesting clonal expansion. A larger number of public clonotypes was shared among persistent patients (under 3,000) than among newly diagnosed patients (more than 850). Sequencing and analysis were restricted to the TCR beta chain. Only peripheral blood was studied, because thyroid tissue, the primary lesion, was inaccessible. The authors acknowledged the small sample size as a limitation that may reduce accuracy.

Interpreted using the paper, the time point label stands for: persistent/refractory GD, antithyroid drugs over 5 years with positive TRAb. For both TCR sequencing and RNA sequencing, RNA was extracted from PBMCs using TRIzol. Graves' disease was diagnosed according to American Thyroid Association guidelines. Patients were recruited from an endocrinology department in Xi'an, China. Each patient gave roughly 10 milliliters of peripheral blood, collected in an EDTA anticoagulant tube. Ficoll Paque Plus density gradient separation was used to isolate PBMCs, and no further T cell sorting was done. An Agilent 2100 Bioanalyzer and agarose gel were used to assess RNA quality, and a NanoDrop 2000 was used to measure RNA concentration. Measured from the cysteine to the phenylalanine, the CDR3 is 14 residues long. Only the CDR3 portion is preserved as DNA: 42 bases, with reading frame beginning at the first base. V lost 5 bases and J lost 2 bases, and the count of bases not matched to a germline gene is 5. CDR1 and CDR2, per the germline V gene (reference sequence), are LNHDA and SQIVND.

Receptors were amplified or captured by multiplex PCR. The sample was run on an Illumina HiSeq 4000. To build TCR beta libraries, CDR3 regions were amplified by Arm-PCR using iRepertoire HTBI primers. Before sequencing, the PCR products went through gel purification. The paper's data handling went like this. A total of 60 to 80 TRBV and 14 TRBJ segments were identified across samples and were used for gene usage analysis of CDR3 amino acid clonotypes. COPE and FqMerger were used to merge the filtered high-quality paired reads into contigs. BLAST was used to align contigs to IMGT TRBV, TRBD and TRBJ reference genes, with CDR3 defined following IMGT. Any clonotype with a frequency above 0.1% was counted as a highly expanded clone. Repertoire diversity was measured by Shannon entropy, and V-J evenness by the Gini coefficient. A clonotype was considered public if more than one individual shared it. TCRdb reran the public reads through fastp at Q25 and MiXCR, keeping productive beta chains. Merged by CDR3 protein, the rows form single entries marked with the most common genes and DNA. The V and J calls were determined by TCRdb, not by the authors. The sample contains fewer than 550,000 distinct CDR3 sequences, 20% to 25% of them found a single time. Less than 9% of the sample is in the top ten clones.

This clonotype was obtained from a female donor with Graves disease. Recombination joined TRBV19 with TRBJ2-7, with 8 central nucleotides matching TRBD2. The sample here was peripheral blood mononuclear cells (PBMCs), taken when the disease was refractory, from a patient treated with antithyroid drugs. At the DNA level, the sequence is TGTGCCAGTAGTTCGGGACTAGGGACCTACGAGCAGTACTTC. Translated, it gives CASSSGLGTYEQYF.